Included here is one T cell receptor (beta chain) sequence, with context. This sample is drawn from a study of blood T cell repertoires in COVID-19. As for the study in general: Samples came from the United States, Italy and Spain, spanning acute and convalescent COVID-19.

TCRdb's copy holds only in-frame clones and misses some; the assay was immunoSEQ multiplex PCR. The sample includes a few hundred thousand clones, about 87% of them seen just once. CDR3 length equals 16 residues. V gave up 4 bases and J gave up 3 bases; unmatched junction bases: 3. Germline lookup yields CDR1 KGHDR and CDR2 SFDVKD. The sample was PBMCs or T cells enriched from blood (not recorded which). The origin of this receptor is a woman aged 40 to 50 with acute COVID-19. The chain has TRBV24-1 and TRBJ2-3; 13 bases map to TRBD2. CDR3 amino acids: CATSDPGLAGTDTQYF. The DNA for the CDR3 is TGTGCCACCAGTGACCCGGGACTAGCGGGAACAGATACGCAGTATTTT.